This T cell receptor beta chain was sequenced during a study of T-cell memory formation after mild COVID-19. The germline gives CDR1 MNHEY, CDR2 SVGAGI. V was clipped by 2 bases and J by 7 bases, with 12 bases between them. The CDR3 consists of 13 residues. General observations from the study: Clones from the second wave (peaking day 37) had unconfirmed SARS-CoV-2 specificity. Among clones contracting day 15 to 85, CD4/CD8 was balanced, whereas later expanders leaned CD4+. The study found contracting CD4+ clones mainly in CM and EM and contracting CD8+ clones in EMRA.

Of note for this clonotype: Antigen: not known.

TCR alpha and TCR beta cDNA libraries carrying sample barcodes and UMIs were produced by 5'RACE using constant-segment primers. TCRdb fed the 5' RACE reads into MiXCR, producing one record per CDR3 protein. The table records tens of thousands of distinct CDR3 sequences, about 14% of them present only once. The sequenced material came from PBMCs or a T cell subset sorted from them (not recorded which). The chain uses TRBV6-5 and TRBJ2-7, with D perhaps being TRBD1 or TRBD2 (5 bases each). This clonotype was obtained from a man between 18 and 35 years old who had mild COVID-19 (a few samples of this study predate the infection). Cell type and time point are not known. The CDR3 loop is CASSYPGSGEQYF. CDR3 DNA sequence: TGTGCCAGCAGTTACCCAGGGTCGGGAGAGCAGTACTTC.